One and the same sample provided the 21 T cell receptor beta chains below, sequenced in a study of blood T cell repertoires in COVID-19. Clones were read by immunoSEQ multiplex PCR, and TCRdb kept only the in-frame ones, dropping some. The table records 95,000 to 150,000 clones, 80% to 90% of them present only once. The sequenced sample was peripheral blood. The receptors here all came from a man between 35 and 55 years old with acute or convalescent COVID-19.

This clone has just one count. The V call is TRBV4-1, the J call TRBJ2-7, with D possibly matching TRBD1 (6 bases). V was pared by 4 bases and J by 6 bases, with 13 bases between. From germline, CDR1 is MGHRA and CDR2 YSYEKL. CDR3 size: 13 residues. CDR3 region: CASSLYRDGEQYF. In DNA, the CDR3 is TGCGCCAGCAGCCTTTACAGGGATGGCGAGCAGTACTTC.

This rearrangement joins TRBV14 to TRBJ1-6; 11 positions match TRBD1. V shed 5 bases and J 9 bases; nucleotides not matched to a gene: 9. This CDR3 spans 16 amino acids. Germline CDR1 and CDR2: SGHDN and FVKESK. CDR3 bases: TGTGCCAGCAGCTGGACAGGGGGCTCTCTGAGTTCACCCCTCCACTTT. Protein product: CASSWTGGSLSSPLHF. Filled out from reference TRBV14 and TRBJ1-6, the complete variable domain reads EAGVTQFPSHSVIEKGQTVTLRCDPISGHDNLYWYRRVMGKEIKFLLHFVKESKQDESGMPNNRFLAERTGGTYSTLKVQPAELEDSGVYFCASSWTGGSLSSPLHFGNGTRLTVT.

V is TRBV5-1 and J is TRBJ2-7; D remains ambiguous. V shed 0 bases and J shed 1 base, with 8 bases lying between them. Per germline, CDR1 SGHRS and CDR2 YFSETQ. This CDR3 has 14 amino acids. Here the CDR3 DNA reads TGCGCCAGCAGCTTGGCCGTCAGGTCCTACGAGCAGTACTTC. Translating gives CASSLAVRSYEQYF.

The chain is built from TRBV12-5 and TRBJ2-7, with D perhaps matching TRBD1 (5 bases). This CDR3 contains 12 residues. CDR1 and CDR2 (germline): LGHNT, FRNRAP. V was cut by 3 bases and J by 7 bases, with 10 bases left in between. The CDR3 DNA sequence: TGTGCTAGTGGTTTCAGGGCTTGGGAGCAGTACTTC. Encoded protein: CASGFRAWEQYF.

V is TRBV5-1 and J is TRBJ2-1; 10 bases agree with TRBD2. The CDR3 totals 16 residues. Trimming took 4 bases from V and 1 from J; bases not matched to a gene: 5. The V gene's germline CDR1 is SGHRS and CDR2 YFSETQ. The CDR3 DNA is TGCGCCAGCAGCACACTAGCGGGGTTTTCCTACAATGAGCAGTTCTTC. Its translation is CASSTLAGFSYNEQFF.

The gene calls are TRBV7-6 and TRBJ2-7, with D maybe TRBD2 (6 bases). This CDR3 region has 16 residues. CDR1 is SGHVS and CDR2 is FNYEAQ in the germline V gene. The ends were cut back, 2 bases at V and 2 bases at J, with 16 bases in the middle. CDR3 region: CASSLSPSDPPYEQYF. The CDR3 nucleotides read TGTGCCAGCAGCTTAAGTCCTAGCGATCCCCCCTACGAGCAGTACTTC.

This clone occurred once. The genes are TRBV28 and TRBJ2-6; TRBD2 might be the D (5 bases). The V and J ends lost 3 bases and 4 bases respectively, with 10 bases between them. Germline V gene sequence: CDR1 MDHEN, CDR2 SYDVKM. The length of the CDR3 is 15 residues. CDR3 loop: CASSFVGEGANVLTF. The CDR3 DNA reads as TGTGCCAGCAGTTTCGTGGGAGAAGGGGCCAACGTCCTGACTTTC.

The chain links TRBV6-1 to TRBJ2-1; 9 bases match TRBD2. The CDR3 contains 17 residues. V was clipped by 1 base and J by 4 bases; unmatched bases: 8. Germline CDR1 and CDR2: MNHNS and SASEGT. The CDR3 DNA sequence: TGTGCCAGCAGTGAAGGGGTAGCGGGGGCCCTATACAATGAGCAGTTCTTC. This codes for CASSEGVAGALYNEQFF.

This chain's CDR3 is CASSPATGPTSSPLHF. CDR3 sequence (DNA): TGTGCCAGCAGCCCCGCGACAGGACCCACCAGCTCACCCCTCCACTTT. The rearrangement joins TRBV7-6 to TRBJ1-6; a possible D gene is TRBD1 (6 bases). V gave up 5 bases and J gave up 10 bases, with 21 bases separating them. This CDR3 is 16 amino acids long. Germline values: CDR1 SGHVS, CDR2 FNYEAQ.

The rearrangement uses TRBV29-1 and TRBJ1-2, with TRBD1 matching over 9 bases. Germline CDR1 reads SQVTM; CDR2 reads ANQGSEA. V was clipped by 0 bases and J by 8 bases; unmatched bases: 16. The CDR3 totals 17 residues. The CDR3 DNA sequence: TGCAGCGTTGAAGAGGACAGGGGAGGCCTTTTCGGTCGAGGCTACACCTTC. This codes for CSVEEDRGGLFGRGYTF.

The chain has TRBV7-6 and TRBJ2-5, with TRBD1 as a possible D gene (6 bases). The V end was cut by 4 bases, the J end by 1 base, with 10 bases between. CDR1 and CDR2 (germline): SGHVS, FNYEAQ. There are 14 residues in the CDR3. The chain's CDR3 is CASSSTGPQETQYF. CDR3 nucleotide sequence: TGTGCCAGCAGCTCGACAGGACCCCAAGAGACCCAGTACTTC.

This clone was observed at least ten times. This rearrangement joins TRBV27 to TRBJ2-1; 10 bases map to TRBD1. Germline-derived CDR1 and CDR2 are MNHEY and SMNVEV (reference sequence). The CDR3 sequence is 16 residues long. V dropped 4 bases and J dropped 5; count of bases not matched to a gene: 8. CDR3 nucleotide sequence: TGTGCCAGCAGTTCGTTTGGGACAGGGGATAACAATGAGCAGTTCTTC. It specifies CASSSFGTGDNNEQFF.

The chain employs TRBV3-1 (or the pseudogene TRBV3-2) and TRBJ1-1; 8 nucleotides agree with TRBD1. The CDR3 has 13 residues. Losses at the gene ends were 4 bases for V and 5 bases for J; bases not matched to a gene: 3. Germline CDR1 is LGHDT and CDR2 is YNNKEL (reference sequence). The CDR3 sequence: CASSRTGRTEAFF. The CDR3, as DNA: TGTGCCAGCAGCCGGACAGGGAGGACTGAAGCTTTCTTT.

The CDR3 DNA sequence: TGTGCCAGCAGCTTGGAGGGGCCCTACACCGGGGAGCTGTTTTTT. Its protein product is CASSLEGPYTGELFF. This chain links TRBV5-4 with TRBJ2-2; a possible D gene is TRBD1 (5 bases). Per germline, CDR1 SGHNT and CDR2 YYREEE (reference sequence). CDR3 length: 15 residues. The germline V and J ends were trimmed by 0 bases and 3 bases, with 9 bases remaining between them.

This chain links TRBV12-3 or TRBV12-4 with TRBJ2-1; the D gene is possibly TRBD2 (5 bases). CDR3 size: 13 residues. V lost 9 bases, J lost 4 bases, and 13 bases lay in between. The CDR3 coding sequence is TGTGCCAGTATGGGAGTCTGGTACAATGAGCAGTTCTTC. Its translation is CASMGVWYNEQFF.

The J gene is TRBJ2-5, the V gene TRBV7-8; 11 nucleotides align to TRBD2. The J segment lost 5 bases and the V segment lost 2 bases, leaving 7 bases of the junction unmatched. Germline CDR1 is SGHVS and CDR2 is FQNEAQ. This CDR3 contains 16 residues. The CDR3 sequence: CASSLPIAGGSETQYF. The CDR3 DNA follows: TGTGCCAGCAGCTTACCCATAGCGGGAGGGAGTGAGACCCAGTACTTC.

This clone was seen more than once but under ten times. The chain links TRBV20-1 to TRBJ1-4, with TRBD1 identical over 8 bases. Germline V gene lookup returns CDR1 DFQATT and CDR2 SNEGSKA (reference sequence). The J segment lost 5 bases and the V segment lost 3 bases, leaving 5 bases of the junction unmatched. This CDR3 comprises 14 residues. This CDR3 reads CSASGDRQNEKLFF. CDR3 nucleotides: TGCAGTGCTAGTGGGGACAGGCAGAATGAAAAACTGTTTTTT.

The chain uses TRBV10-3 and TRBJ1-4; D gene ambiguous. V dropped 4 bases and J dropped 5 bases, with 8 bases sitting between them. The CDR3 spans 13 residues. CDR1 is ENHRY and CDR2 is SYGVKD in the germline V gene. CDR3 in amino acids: CAISGRSNEKLFF. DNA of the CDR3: TGTGCCATCAGTGGACGGAGCAATGAAAAACTGTTTTTT.

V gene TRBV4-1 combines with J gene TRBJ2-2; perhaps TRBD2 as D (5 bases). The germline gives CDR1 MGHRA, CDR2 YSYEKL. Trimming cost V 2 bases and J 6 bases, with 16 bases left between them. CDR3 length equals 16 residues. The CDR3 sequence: CASSQRRGSESGELFF. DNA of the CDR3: TGCGCCAGCAGCCAACGGCGAGGGAGTGAGTCCGGGGAGCTGTTTTTT.

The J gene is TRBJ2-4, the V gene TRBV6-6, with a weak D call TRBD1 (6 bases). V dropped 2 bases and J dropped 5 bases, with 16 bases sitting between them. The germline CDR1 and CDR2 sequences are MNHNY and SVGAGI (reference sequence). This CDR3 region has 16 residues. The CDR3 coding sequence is TGTGCCAGCAGTTACGGCGGGCAGGGGTGGGAAAACATTCAGTACTTC. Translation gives CASSYGGQGWENIQYF.

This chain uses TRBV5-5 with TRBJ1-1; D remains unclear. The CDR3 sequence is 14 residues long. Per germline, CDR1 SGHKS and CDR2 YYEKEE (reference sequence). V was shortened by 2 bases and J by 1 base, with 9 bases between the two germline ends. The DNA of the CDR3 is TGTGCCAGCAGCTTTCGGGGAGAGAACACTGAAGCTTTCTTT. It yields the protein CASSFRGENTEAFF.